The present T cell receptor beta chain was sequenced within a study of CD8 T cells in ankylosing spondylitis. Overall study findings and caveats: Seemingly distinctive of ankylosing spondylitis blood was a TCR beta motif formed by eight highly homologous variants. Disease-linked clones bore a CD8+ phenotype, appearing relatively rarely in peripheral blood.

TCRdb fed the 5' RACE reads into MiXCR, producing one record per CDR3 protein. The sample carries hundreds of thousands of distinct CDR3 sequences, about 12% recorded once. This clonotype came up a few times. Its antigen is undetermined. The germline gives CDR1 SQVTM, CDR2 ANQGSEA. CDR3 length: 11 residues. V was pared by 4 bases and J by 3 bases, with 4 bases between. V and J are TRBV29-1 and TRBJ1-3, with D unclear. The source is a male donor with ankylosing spondylitis. The sequencing input was blood, either unsorted or a sorted T cell fraction (not recorded which). CDR3 in DNA: TGCAGCGTTGCTTTTGGAAACACCATATATTTT. Amino acids: CSVAFGNTIYF.